These T cell receptor beta chains were read from a single sample in a study of blood T cell repertoires in COVID-19. Using immunoSEQ multiplex PCR, the repertoire was profiled, and TCRdb retains in-frame clones only, with some absent. The data hold approximately 70,000 clones, with approximately 90% observed a single time. Input material: peripheral blood. These receptors all come from a woman in her seventies with acute or convalescent COVID-19. CDR3s leave out the opening cysteine and the closing phenylalanine or tryptophan. Clone size is not always given. Where it is, it says once, few, many or a class for expanded clones.

V: TRBV5-1; size: -; CDR3: ASSLGLAGGAAQY
V: TRBV9; size: -; CDR3: ASGLAGDPTDTQY
V: TRBV7-3; size: -; CDR3: ASSLTRQGSHQPQH
V: TRBV28; size: few; CDR3: ASSQQGGYTEAF
V: TRBV28; size: -; CDR3: ASSLGVLREQY
V: TRBV28; size: -; CDR3: ASKQTGYEQY
V: TRBV3-1/TRBV3-2; size: -; CDR3: ASSRLGQTNYGYT
V: TRBV3-1/TRBV3-2; size: -; CDR3: ASSQEGGLAGPYEQY
V: TRBV9; size: once; CDR3: ASSAPLAGGSYEQY
V: TRBV6-5; size: -; CDR3: ASSYSGGTVRVEQF
V: TRBV7-9; size: -; CDR3: ASSSGPGQFRGDT
V: TRBV7-9; size: -; CDR3: ASSLRGSVEAF
V: TRBV7-2; size: -; CDR3: ASSLVPGNTEAF
V: TRBV29-1; size: -; CDR3: SAIGGTGGSGNTIY
V: TRBV25-1; size: -; CDR3: ASSGTSGLPSTDTQY
V: TRBV28; size: -; CDR3: ASSLPSSGGLSYEQY
V: TRBV9; size: -; CDR3: ASSVGAAPYEQY
V: TRBV5-1; size: -; CDR3: ASSTGDGYT
V: TRBV27; size: -; CDR3: ASSGTGEGYT
V: TRBV29-1; size: -; CDR3: SVGAMNTEAF
V: TRBV5-1; size: -; CDR3: ASAPPMGTGSDTQY
V: TRBV5-1; size: -; CDR3: ASSLDGYGYT
V: TRBV10-3; size: -; CDR3: ATDIGTASGNTIY
V: TRBV27; size: -; CDR3: ASSSTGSRNEQY
V: TRBV28; size: -; CDR3: ASSLAGNTIY
V: TRBV7-2; size: -; CDR3: ASRQGVEQPQH
V: TRBV15; size: -; CDR3: ATSRDHPDGYT
V: TRBV7-9; size: -; CDR3: ASSPGTYEQY
V: TRBV25-1; size: -; CDR3: ASDTGGLGNTEAF
V: TRBV19; size: -; CDR3: ASSTSPGTEQY
V: TRBV2; size: -; CDR3: ASSEPAGASSYEQY
V: TRBV4-1; size: few; CDR3: ASSQDSDSYNEQF
V: TRBV28; size: -; CDR3: ASSSLTWGGGNTEAF
V: TRBV5-4; size: -; CDR3: ASSDGQIHYGYT
V: TRBV7-3; size: -; CDR3: ASSSLAVSDTQY
V: TRBV20-1; size: -; CDR3: SASSRPGQSYTEAF
V: TRBV5-1; size: few; CDR3: ASSLDGTEAF
V: TRBV7-3; size: -; CDR3: ASSLTGWNNEQF
V: TRBV25-1; size: -; CDR3: ASSERTGNTEAF
V: TRBV27; size: once; CDR3: ASLGLAGGGQF
V: TRBV7-3; size: -; CDR3: ASSLLGAAYNEQF
V: TRBV5-1; size: -; CDR3: ASSRGETTVPYGYT
V: TRBV28; size: -; CDR3: ASSLWSADKSPLH
V: TRBV19; size: -; CDR3: ASSIGSGNTEAF
V: TRBV5-4; size: -; CDR3: ASSFRAVTGELF
V: TRBV27; size: -; CDR3: ASSPSTASGTEAF
V: TRBV7-2; size: few; CDR3: ASSPRSPVPEAF
V: TRBV30; size: -; CDR3: AWTPGIAGYGYT
V: TRBV28; size: -; CDR3: ASSKSNYGYT
V: TRBV30; size: -; CDR3: AWSALGQGAREQY
V: TRBV28; size: -; CDR3: ASAEGRQGSEKLF
V: TRBV6-2/TRBV6-3; size: -; CDR3: ASIPGTSGSYGELF
V: TRBV28; size: -; CDR3: ASTSGDPYNSPLH
V: TRBV27; size: -; CDR3: ASSLGGPSYEQY
V: TRBV6-1; size: -; CDR3: ASSDSGTLNEKLF